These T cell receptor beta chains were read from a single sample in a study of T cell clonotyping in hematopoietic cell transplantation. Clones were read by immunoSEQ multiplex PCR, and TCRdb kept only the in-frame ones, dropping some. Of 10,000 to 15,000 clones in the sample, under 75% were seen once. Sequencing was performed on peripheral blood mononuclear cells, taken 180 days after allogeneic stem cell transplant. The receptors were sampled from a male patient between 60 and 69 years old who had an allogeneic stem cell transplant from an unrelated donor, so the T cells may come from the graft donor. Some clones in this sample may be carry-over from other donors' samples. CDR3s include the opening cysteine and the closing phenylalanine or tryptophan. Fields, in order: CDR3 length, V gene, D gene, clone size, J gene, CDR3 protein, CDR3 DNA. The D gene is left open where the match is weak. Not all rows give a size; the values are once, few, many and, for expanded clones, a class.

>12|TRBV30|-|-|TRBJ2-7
CAWSPGADEQYF
TGTGCCTGGAGTCCCGGGGCGGACGAGCAGTACTTC
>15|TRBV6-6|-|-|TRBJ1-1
CASSSAYDQTPRSFF
TGTGCCAGCAGTTCCGCCTACGACCAAACCCCTAGGTCTTTCTTT
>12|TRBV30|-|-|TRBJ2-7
CAWGGRRAEQYF
TGTGCCTGGGGGGGCCGACGTGCCGAGCAGTACTTC
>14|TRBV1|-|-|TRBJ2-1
CTSSQDTRNNEQFF
TGCACCAGCAGCCAAGATACGCGGAACAATGAGCAGTTCTTC
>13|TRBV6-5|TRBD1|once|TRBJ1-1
CASSLQGTTEAFF
TGTGCCAGCAGCCTACAGGGGACCACTGAAGCTTTCTTT
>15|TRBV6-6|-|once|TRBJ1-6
CASSKQVGYNSPLHF
TGTGCCAGCAGTAAACAGGTCGGGTATAATTCACCCCTCCACTTT
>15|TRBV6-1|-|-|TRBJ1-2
CASSEAGTGIYGYTF
TGTGCCAGCAGTGAAGCCGGTACAGGGATCTATGGCTACACCTTC
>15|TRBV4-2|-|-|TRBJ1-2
CASSQDRARYYGYTF
TGTGCCAGCAGCCAAGATCGCGCGCGGTACTATGGCTACACCTTC
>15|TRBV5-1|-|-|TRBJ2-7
CASSPPGGIGYEQYF
TGCGCCAGCAGCCCCCCTGGGGGGATAGGCTACGAGCAGTACTTC
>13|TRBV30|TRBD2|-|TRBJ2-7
CAWNQREVDEQYF
TGTGCCTGGAATCAGCGGGAGGTCGACGAGCAGTACTTC
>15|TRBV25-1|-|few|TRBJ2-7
CASSVSADSSYEQYF
TGTGCCAGCAGTGTGTCCGCTGACAGCTCCTACGAGCAGTACTTC
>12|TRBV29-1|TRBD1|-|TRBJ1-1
CSVADRGTEAFF
TGCAGCGTCGCCGACAGGGGCACTGAAGCTTTCTTT
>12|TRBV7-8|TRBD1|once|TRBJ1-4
CASTDDRGNVFF
TGTGCCAGCACAGACGACAGGGGAAATGTGTTTTTT
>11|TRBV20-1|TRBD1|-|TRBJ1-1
CSAARDSEAFF
TGCAGTGCTGCCCGGGACAGTGAAGCTTTCTTT
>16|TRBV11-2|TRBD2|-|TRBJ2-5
CASSLGEGPGEETQYF
TGTGCCAGCAGCTTGGGGGAGGGGCCTGGAGAAGAGACCCAGTACTTC
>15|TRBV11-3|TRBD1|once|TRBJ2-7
CASSLVSGQGSEQYF
TGTGCCAGCAGCTTAGTCTCGGGACAGGGTTCCGAGCAGTACTTC
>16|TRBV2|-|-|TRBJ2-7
CASSEMEEEGSYEQYF
TGTGCCAGCAGTGAAATGGAGGAAGAGGGCTCCTACGAGCAGTACTTC
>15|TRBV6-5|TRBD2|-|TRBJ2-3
CASSYTSGGPDTQYF
TGTGCCAGCAGTTATACTAGCGGGGGGCCAGATACGCAGTATTTT
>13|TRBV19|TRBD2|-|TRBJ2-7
CASSLIAGDEQYF
TGTGCCAGTAGTTTGATAGCGGGAGACGAGCAGTACTTC
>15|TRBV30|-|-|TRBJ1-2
CACFKGGQANYGYTF
TGTGCCTGTTTTAAGGGGGGGCAAGCTAACTATGGCTACACCTTC
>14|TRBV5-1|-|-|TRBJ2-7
CASGPWDSSYEQYF
TGCGCCAGCGGTCCCTGGGACTCCTCCTACGAGCAGTACTTC
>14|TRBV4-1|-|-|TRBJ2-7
CASSQQQGPDEQYF
TGCGCCAGCAGCCAACAACAGGGTCCCGACGAGCAGTACTTC
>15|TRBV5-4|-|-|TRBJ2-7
CASSWEGGVAYEQYF
TGTGCCAGCAGCTGGGAAGGGGGGGTGGCCTACGAGCAGTACTTC
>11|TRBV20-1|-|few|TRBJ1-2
CSASGLSGYTF
TGCAGTGCGTCGGGACTCAGTGGCTACACCTTC
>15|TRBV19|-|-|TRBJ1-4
CASKSGGTTNEKLFF
TGTGCCAGTAAGTCGGGAGGTACAACTAATGAAAAACTGTTTTTT
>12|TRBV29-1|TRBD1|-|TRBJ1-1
CSAWGQGTEAFF
TGCAGCGCTTGGGGACAGGGGACTGAAGCTTTCTTT
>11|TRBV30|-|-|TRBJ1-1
CAWGVNTEAFF
TGTGCCTGGGGGGTAAACACTGAAGCTTTCTTT
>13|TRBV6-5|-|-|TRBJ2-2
CASSQTGYGELFF
TGTGCCAGCAGTCAAACAGGTTACGGGGAGCTGTTTTTT
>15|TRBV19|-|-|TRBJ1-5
CASSIWGTSNQPQHF
TGTGCCAGTAGTATCTGGGGGACAAGCAATCAGCCCCAGCATTTT
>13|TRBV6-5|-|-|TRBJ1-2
CASRSGVFDGYTF
TGTGCCAGCAGATCAGGGGTTTTCGATGGCTACACCTTC
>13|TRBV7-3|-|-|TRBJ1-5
CASREQVHQPQHF
TGTGCCAGCAGGGAACAAGTCCATCAGCCCCAGCATTTT
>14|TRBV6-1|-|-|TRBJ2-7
CASTQRTGPWEQYF
TGTGCCAGCACCCAAAGGACGGGCCCCTGGGAGCAGTACTTC
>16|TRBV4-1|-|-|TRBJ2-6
CASSRGDGSGANVLTF
TGCGCCAGCAGCCGAGGAGACGGCTCTGGGGCCAACGTCCTGACTTTC
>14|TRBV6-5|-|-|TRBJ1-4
CASSRFDRNEKLFF
TGTGCCAGCAGTCGATTTGACAGGAATGAAAAACTGTTTTTT
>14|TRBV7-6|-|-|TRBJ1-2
CASSYETGLYGYTF
TGTGCCAGCAGCTACGAAACAGGCCTCTATGGCTACACCTTC
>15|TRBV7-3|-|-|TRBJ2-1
CASSLIHSAGNEQFF
TGTGCCAGCAGCTTAATACATAGCGCGGGGAATGAGCAGTTCTTC
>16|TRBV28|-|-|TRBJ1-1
CATNLPWGGANTEAFF
TGTGCCACCAACCTCCCCTGGGGGGGGGCCAACACTGAAGCTTTCTTT
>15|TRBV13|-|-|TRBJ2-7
CASSPGAGRAQEQYF
TGTGCCAGCAGCCCAGGGGCAGGGAGGGCGCAGGAGCAGTACTTC
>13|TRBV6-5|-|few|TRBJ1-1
CASRPPGGTEAFF
TGTGCCAGCAGACCTCCGGGGGGCACTGAAGCTTTCTTT
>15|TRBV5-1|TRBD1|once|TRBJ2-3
CASSLWDSDTDTQYF
TGCGCCAGCAGCCTCTGGGACAGCGACACAGATACGCAGTATTTT
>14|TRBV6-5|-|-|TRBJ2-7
CASSLRPSFNEQYF
TGTGCCAGCAGCTTAAGACCTAGCTTTAACGAGCAGTACTTC
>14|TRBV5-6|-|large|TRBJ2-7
CASSSEFRAYEQYF
TGTGCCAGCAGCTCGGAATTCAGGGCTTACGAGCAGTACTTC
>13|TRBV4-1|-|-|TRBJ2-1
CASSQSVQDEQFF
TGCGCCAGCAGCCAATCAGTTCAGGATGAGCAGTTCTTC
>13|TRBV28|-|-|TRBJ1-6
CASSFLGDPPPHF
TGTGCCAGCAGTTTCCTGGGGGACCCACCCCCCCACTTT
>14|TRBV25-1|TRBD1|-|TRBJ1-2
CASSGMDRGYGYTF
TGTGCCAGCAGTGGAATGGACAGGGGCTATGGTTACACCTTC
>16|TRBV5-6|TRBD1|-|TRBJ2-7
CASSLMSTGGSYEQYF
TGTGCCAGCAGCTTGATGTCGACAGGGGGTTCCTACGAGCAGTACTTC
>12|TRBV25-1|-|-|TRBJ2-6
CASSESDRSMTF
TGTGCCAGCAGTGAATCAGACAGGTCTATGACTTTC
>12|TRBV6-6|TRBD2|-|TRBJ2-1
CASGREWNEQFF
TGTGCCAGCGGGCGGGAGTGGAATGAGCAGTTCTTC
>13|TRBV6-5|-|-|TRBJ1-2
CASSLDRGYGYTF
TGTGCCAGCAGCCTGGACCGAGGCTATGGCTACACCTTC
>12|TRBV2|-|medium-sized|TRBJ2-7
CASSALGYEQYF
TGTGCCAGCAGTGCATTAGGGTACGAGCAGTACTTC
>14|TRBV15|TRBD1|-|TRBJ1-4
CATSSGQGAEKLFF
TGTGCCACCAGCAGTGGACAGGGTGCTGAAAAACTGTTTTTT
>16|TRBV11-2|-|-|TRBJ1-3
CASSLDRGETGNTIYF
TGTGCCAGCAGCTTAGATCGCGGGGAGACTGGAAACACCATATATTTT
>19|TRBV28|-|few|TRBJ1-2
CASSLGEGGHDGYNYGYTF
TGTGCCAGCAGTTTGGGGGAGGGAGGGCACGACGGATACAACTATGGCTACACCTTC
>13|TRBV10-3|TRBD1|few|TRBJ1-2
CAITGGQNYGYTF
TGTGCCATCACCGGGGGACAGAACTATGGCTACACCTTC
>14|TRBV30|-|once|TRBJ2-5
CAWSLTARQETQYF
TGTGCCTGGAGTCTTACTGCAAGGCAAGAGACCCAGTACTTC